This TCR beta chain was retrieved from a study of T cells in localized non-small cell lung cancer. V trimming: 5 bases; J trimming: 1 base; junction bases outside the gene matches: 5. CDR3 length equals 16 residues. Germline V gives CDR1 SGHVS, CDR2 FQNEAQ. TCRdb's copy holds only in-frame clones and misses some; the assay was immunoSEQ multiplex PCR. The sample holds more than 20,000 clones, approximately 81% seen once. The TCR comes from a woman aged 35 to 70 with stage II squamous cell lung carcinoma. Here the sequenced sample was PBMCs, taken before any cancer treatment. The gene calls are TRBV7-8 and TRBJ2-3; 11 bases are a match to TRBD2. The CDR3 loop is CASSGIAGGGTDTQYF. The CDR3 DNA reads TGTGCCAGCAGCGGTATAGCGGGAGGGGGCACAGATACGCAGTATTTT.